A single sample is the source of the 20 T cell receptor beta chains below, sequenced in a study of pediatric ulcerative colitis. TCRdb keeps only in-frame clones here, not all; method: immunoSEQ multiplex PCR. The sample shows tens of thousands of clones, about 86% of them seen only once. Sequenced input: blood. These TCRs come from a boy younger than 18 with severe ulcerative colitis.

The chain couples TRBV25-1 to TRBJ2-3; tentatively, D is TRBD2 (5 bases). The length of the CDR3 is 15 residues. V lost 4 bases to trimming and J lost 2 bases, with 13 bases between them. Germline V gene data show CDR1 as MGHDK and CDR2 as SYGVNS. CDR3 coding DNA: TGTGCCAGCAGTGGGATTGGGAGTTTCACAGATACGCAGTATTTT. Protein sequence: CASSGIGSFTDTQYF.

The chain joins TRBV10-3 to TRBJ1-2; D gene unclear. The CDR3 has 11 amino acids. The V end lost 5 bases, the J end lost 5 bases, and 6 bases lay between the germline ends. In germline, CDR1 is ENHRY, CDR2 SYGVKD. The CDR3 sequence: CAISLEYGYTF. In nucleotides, the CDR3 is TGTGCCATCAGTTTGGAGTATGGCTACACCTTC.

The sample holds one count of this clone. The chain is built from TRBV20-1 and TRBJ2-1; D call uncertain. Deletions cut 7 bases from V and 5 bases from J, with 9 bases between. The germline CDR1 and CDR2 sequences are DFQATT and SNEGSKA (reference sequence). There are 11 residues in the CDR3. This chain's CDR3 is CSGLRNNEQFF. CDR3 coding DNA: TGCAGTGGCCTGAGGAACAATGAGCAGTTCTTC.

The chain carries TRBV10-3 and TRBJ2-3, with 8 positions matching TRBD2. V lost 5 bases to trimming and J lost 1 base; unmatched junction nucleotides: 2. Per the germline V gene, CDR1 is ENHRY and CDR2 is SYGVKD. The CDR3 length is 14 residues. Here the CDR3 reads CAISKLAGTDTQYF. DNA of the CDR3: TGTGCCATCAGTAAACTAGCGGGCACAGATACGCAGTATTTT.

V and J are TRBV25-1 and TRBJ1-3; D remains unclear. This CDR3 has 15 residues. V was clipped by 1 base and J by 2 bases, with 9 bases between them. CDR1 is MGHDK and CDR2 is SYGVNS in the germline V gene. CDR3 nucleotide sequence: TGTGCCAGCAGTGAATTTGTACAAACTGGAAACACCATATATTTT. Its translation is CASSEFVQTGNTIYF.

This rearrangement joins TRBV6-1 to TRBJ2-7; D ambiguous. The CDR3 spans 13 residues. V was trimmed by 7 bases and J by 3 bases, leaving 13 bases between them. Germline CDR1 and CDR2: MNHNS and SASEGT. As DNA, the CDR3 is TGTGCCAGCACCAGTCCGAAATTCTACGAGCAGTACTTC. Translating gives CASTSPKFYEQYF.

The CDR3 loop reads CASSLGGGPANYGYTF. The CDR3, as DNA: TGTGCCAGCAGCTTGGGTGGGGGACCGGCTAACTATGGCTACACCTTC. This sequence joins TRBV27 and TRBJ1-2, with D maybe TRBD1 (5 bases). The V end lost 6 bases, the J end lost 0 bases, and 17 bases lay between the germline ends. The germline gives CDR1 MNHEY, CDR2 SMNVEV (reference sequence). The CDR3 sequence is 16 residues long.

This CDR3 reads CASSIAGEPYEQYF. The CDR3 nucleotides read TGCGCCAGCAGTATAGCGGGAGAACCGTACGAGCAGTACTTC. The chain carries TRBV5-1 and TRBJ2-7, with 9 bases aligning to TRBD2. The CDR3 consists of 14 residues. Germline V CDR1 and CDR2: SGHRS, YFSETQ. V was clipped by 5 bases and J by 4 bases; unmatched bases: 7.

The chain combines TRBV5-4 with TRBJ2-3, with 8 positions matching TRBD1. The germline gives CDR1 SGHNT, CDR2 YYREEE (reference sequence). The length of the CDR3 is 15 residues. V lost 5 bases, J lost 1 base, and 6 bases stayed unmatched. The DNA for the CDR3 is TGTGCCAGCAGGTCAGGGGGCGCCGGCACAGATACGCAGTATTTT. Translated: CASRSGGAGTDTQYF. Using reference TRBV5-4 and TRBJ2-3 for the parts outside the CDR3, the full variable domain is ETGVTQSPTHLIKTRGQQVTLRCSSQSGHNTVSWYQQALGQGPQFIFQYYREEENGRGNFPPRFSGLQFPNYSSELNVNALELDDSALYLCASRSGGAGTDTQYFGPGTRLTVL.

The count of this clone is one. For the CDR3, the DNA is TGTGCCAGCAGTTTAGCGAGCGGGCTATACGAGCAGTACTTC. Translating gives CASSLASGLYEQYF. The chain recombines TRBV27 with TRBJ2-7; tentatively, D is TRBD2 (6 bases). Germline V gene sequence: CDR1 MNHEY, CDR2 SMNVEV (reference sequence). This CDR3 spans 14 amino acids. V lost 2 bases and J lost 4, with 12 bases in between.

This chain joins TRBV28 and TRBJ2-1, with 10 bases matching TRBD2. V gave up 6 bases and J gave up 10 bases; unmatched junction bases: 3. This CDR3 comprises 12 residues. The V gene's germline CDR1 is MDHEN and CDR2 SYDVKM. The CDR3 DNA is TGTGCCAGCAGGGTACTAGCGGGAGAGCAGTTCTTC. It translates to CASRVLAGEQFF.

V is TRBV4-1 and J is TRBJ2-1, with unresolved D. Germline V gene data show CDR1 as MGHRA and CDR2 as YSYEKL. Trimming took off 0 bases at V and 6 bases at J, with 6 bases between the two ends. The CDR3 is 13 amino acids. Here the CDR3 DNA reads TGCGCCAGCAGCCAAGACTACTCCAATGAGCAGTTCTTC. Translated: CASSQDYSNEQFF.

The gene calls are TRBV29-1 and TRBJ2-5; TRBD1 might be the D (5 bases). The germline V and J ends were trimmed by 1 base and 4 bases, with 31 bases remaining between them. The CDR3 has 20 residues. Germline-derived CDR1 and CDR2 are SQVTM and ANQGSEA. The CDR3 reads CSVEGGLGSNRWNGAETQYF. The CDR3 DNA is TGCAGCGTTGAAGGAGGCCTGGGGTCAAATCGGTGGAATGGGGCAGAGACCCAGTACTTC.

The table lists this clone with a count of one. The chain combines TRBV10-3 with TRBJ2-3; 9 positions agree with TRBD2. Trimming cost V 2 bases and J 0 bases; bases outside gene matches: 9. The germline V gene encodes CDR1 ENHRY and CDR2 SYGVKD. This CDR3 spans 18 amino acids. CDR3 sequence reads: CAISEGIAGVTSTDTQYF. The CDR3 region has the DNA TGTGCCATCAGTGAGGGAATAGCGGGGGTTACTAGCACAGATACGCAGTATTTT.

The gene calls are TRBV10-1 and TRBJ2-5, with D perhaps matching TRBD2 (6 bases). CDR1 WNHNN and CDR2 SYGVQD come from the germline V gene (reference sequence). Deletions cut 2 bases from V and 5 bases from J, with 6 bases between. The CDR3 length is 12 residues. The CDR3 region is CASSEGGETQYF. In DNA form, the CDR3 reads TGCGCCAGCAGTGAGGGAGGGGAGACCCAGTACTTC.

This sequence joins TRBV7-9 and TRBJ1-2, with no clear D. Germline V gene data show CDR1 as SEHNR and CDR2 as FQNEAQ (reference sequence). The CDR3 consists of 15 residues. V lost 0 bases and J 2 bases, leaving 10 bases between the germline ends. CDR3 in DNA: TGTGCCAGCAGCTTAGCCCCTGGCACCAACTATGGCTACACCTTC. The encoded protein is CASSLAPGTNYGYTF.

As DNA, the CDR3 is TGTGCCAGTAGCGCTCGACCCGACGGGGCCCAGCATTTT. Translation: CASSARPDGAQHF. The chain joins TRBV19 to TRBJ1-5; no firm D call. CDR1 is LNHDA and CDR2 is SQIVND in the germline V gene (reference sequence). Deletions cut 6 bases from V and 11 bases from J, with 17 bases between. The CDR3 is 13 residues long.

This clone was recorded once. The chain recombines TRBV27 with TRBJ2-1; no firm D call. The germline V and J ends were trimmed by 2 bases and 7 bases, with 12 bases remaining between them. The V gene's germline CDR1 is MNHEY and CDR2 SMNVEV (reference sequence). This CDR3 has 14 residues. CDR3 residues: CASSLGSSRNEQFF. The CDR3 DNA reads TGTGCCAGCAGTTTAGGGTCGTCGAGGAATGAGCAGTTCTTC.

This chain uses TRBV19 with TRBJ2-3; D unresolved. CDR3 length equals 14 residues. Germline CDR1 reads LNHDA; CDR2 reads SQIVND (reference sequence). Trimming left V 3 bases short and J 4 bases short, with 11 bases between. The CDR3 region is CASSITAAADTQYF. The CDR3 nucleotides read TGTGCCAGTAGTATTACAGCCGCGGCAGATACGCAGTATTTT.

The V and J genes are TRBV4-3 and TRBJ1-5; maybe TRBD1 (6 bases). CDR3 size: 14 residues. V lost 0 bases, J lost 5 bases, and 8 bases lay in between. Germline V gene sequence: CDR1 LGHNA, CDR2 YSLEER. In DNA, the CDR3 is TGCGCCAGCAGCCAAGATTCAGGGGATCAGCCCCAGCATTTT. This encodes CASSQDSGDQPQHF.